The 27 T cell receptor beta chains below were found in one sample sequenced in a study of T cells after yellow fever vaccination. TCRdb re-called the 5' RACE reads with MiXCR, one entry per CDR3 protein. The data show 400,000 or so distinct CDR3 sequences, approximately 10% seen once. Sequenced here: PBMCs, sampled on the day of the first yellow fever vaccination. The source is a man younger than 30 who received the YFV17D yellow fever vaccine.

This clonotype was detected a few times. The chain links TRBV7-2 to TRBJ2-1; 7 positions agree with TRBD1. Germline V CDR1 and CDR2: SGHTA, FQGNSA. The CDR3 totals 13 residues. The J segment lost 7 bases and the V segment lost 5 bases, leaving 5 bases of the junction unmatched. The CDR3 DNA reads TGTGCCAGCAGCCAAATGACAGGGAATGAGCAGTTCTTC. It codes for CASSQMTGNEQFF. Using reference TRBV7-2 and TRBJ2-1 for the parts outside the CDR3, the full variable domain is GAGVSQSPSNKVTEKGKDVELRCDPISGHTALYWYRQSLGQGLEFLIYFQGNSAPDKSGLPSDRFSAERTGGSVSTLTIQRTQQEDSAVYLCASSQMTGNEQFFGPGTRLTVL.

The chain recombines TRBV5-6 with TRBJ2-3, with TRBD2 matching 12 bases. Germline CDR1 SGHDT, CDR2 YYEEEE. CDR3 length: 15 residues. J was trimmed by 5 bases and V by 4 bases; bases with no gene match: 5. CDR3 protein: CASSQLAGGRDTQYF. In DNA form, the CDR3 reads TGTGCCAGCAGCCAGCTAGCGGGGGGGCGAGATACGCAGTATTTT.

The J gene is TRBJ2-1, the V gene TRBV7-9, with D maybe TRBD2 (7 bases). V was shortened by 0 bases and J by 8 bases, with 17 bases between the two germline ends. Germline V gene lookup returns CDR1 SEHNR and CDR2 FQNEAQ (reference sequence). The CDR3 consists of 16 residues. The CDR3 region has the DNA TGTGCCAGCAGCTTAGCGGGGGGGCCAGGATGGTATGAGCAGTTCTTC. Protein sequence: CASSLAGGPGWYEQFF. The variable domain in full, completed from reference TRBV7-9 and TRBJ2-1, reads DTGVSQNPRHKITKRGQNVTFRCDPISEHNRLYWYRQTLGQGPEFLTYFQNEAQLEKSRLLSDRFSAERPKGSFSTLEIQRTEQGDSAMYLCASSLAGGPGWYEQFFGPGTRLTVL.

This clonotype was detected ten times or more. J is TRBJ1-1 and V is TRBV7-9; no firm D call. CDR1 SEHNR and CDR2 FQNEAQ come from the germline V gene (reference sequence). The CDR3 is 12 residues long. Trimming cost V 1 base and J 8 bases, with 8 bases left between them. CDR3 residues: CASSLERVEAFF. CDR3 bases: TGTGCCAGCAGCTTAGAACGTGTCGAAGCTTTCTTT.

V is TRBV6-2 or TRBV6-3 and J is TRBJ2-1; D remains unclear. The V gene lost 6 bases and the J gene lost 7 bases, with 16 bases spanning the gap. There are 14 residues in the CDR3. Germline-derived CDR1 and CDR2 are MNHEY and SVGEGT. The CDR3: CASRSATGRNEQFF. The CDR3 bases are TGTGCCAGCAGATCCGCGACTGGCCGAAATGAGCAGTTCTTC.

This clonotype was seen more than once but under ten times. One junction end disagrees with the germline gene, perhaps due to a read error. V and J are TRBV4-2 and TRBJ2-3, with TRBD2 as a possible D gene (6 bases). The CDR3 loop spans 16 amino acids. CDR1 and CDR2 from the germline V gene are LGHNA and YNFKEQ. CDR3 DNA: TGCGCCAGCAGCCAGGGTCTTGGGACTGGCACAGATACGCAGTATTTT. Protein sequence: CASSQGLGTGTDTQYF.

The CDR3 coding sequence is TGCGCCAGCAGCCAAGATCTCAATCCTGGAAACACCATATATTTT. It is translated as CASSQDLNPGNTIYF. This chain links TRBV4-3 with TRBJ1-3; D unclear. CDR1 and CDR2 from the germline V gene are LGHNA and YSLEER. V was shortened by 0 bases and J by 2 bases, with 8 bases between the two germline ends. The CDR3 is 15 amino acids.

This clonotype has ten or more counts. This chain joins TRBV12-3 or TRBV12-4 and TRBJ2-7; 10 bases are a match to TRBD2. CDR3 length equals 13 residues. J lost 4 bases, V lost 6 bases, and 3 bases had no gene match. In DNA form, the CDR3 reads TGTGCCAGCAGCCCTAGCGGGGGTTACGAGCAGTACGTC. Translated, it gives CASSPSGGYEQYV.

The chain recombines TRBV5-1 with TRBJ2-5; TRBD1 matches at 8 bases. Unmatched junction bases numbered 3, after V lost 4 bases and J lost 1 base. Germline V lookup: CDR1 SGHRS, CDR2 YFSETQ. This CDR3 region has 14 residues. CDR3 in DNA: TGCGCCAGCAGCCTGGACAGGGTCCAAGAGACCCAGTACTTC. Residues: CASSLDRVQETQYF.

The CDR3 DNA is TGTGCCAGCAGTGCGACCGGGCTCATGGTAGATACGCAGTATTTT. Its translation is CASSATGLMVDTQYF. The V and J genes are TRBV6-1 and TRBJ2-3; D ambiguous. Trimming cost V 4 bases and J 5 bases, with 16 bases left between them. Germline V gene sequence: CDR1 MNHNS, CDR2 SASEGT. The CDR3 is 15 amino acids.

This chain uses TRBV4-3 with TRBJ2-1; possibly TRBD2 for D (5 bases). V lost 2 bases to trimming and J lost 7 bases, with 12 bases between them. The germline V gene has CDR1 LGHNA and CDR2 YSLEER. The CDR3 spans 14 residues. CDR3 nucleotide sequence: TGCGCCAGCAGCCAACCGGGCCCGGGAAATGAGCAGTTCTTC. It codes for CASSQPGPGNEQFF.

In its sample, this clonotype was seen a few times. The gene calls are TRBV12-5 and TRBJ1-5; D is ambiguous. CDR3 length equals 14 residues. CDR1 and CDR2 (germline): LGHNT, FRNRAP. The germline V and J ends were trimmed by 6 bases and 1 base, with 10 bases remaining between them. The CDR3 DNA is TGTGCTAGTGGCTTAGGTAGCAGCAATCAGCCCCAGCATTTT. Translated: CASGLGSSNQPQHF.

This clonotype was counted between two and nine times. This CDR3 is CASSYSRRFQYGYTF. DNA of the CDR3: TGTGCCAGCAGTTACTCAAGGAGATTTCAGTATGGCTACACCTTC. This chain joins TRBV6-2 or TRBV6-3 and TRBJ1-2; D remains unclear. Germline V gives CDR1 MNHEY, CDR2 SVGEGT. Trimming shortened V by 0 bases and J by 5 bases, and 13 bases separated the two germline ends. CDR3 length: 15 residues.

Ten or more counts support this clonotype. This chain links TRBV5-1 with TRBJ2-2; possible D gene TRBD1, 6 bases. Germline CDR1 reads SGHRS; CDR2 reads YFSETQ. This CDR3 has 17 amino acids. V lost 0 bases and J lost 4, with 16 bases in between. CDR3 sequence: CASSLAREQGRTGELFF. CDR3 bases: TGCGCCAGCAGCTTGGCACGAGAACAGGGTCGCACCGGGGAGCTGTTTTTT.

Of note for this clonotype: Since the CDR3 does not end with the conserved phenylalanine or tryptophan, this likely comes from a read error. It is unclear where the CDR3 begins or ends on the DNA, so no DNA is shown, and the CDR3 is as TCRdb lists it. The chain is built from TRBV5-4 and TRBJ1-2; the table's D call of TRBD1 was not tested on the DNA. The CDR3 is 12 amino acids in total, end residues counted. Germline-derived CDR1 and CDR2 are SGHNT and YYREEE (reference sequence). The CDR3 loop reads CASSLDGQGRSP.

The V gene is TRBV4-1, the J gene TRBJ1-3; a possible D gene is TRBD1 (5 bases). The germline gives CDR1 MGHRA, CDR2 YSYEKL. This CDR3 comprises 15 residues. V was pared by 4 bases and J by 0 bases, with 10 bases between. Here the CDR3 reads CASSLQVTSGNTIYF. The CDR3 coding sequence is TGCGCCAGCAGCCTACAGGTTACCTCTGGAAACACCATATATTTT.

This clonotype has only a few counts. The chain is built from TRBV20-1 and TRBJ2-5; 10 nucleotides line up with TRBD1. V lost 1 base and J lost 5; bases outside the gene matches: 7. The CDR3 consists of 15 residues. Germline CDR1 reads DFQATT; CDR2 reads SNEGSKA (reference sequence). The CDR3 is CSARAGDRGRETQYF. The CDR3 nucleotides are TGCAGTGCTAGAGCCGGGGACAGGGGCCGTGAGACCCAGTACTTC.

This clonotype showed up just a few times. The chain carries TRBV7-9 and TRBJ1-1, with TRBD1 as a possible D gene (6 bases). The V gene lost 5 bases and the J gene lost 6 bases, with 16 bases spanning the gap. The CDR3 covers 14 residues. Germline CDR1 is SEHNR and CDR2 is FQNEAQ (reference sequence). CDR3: CASSTHDRLPEAFF. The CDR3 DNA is TGTGCCAGCAGCACTCATGACAGGCTCCCTGAAGCTTTCTTT.

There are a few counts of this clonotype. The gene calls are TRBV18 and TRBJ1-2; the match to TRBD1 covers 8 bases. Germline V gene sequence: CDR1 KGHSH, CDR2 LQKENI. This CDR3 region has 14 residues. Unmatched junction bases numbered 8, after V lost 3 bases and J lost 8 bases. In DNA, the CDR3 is TGTGCCAGCTCACCGCAGGGGGCTTCGTGGGGCTACACCTTC. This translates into CASSPQGASWGYTF.

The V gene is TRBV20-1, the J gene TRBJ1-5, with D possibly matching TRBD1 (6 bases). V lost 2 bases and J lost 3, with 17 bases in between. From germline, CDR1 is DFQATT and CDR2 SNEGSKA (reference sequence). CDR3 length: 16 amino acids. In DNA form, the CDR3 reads TGCAGTGCTAGACGCGACCCATGGACAGTCAATCAGCCCCAGCATTTT. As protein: CSARRDPWTVNQPQHF.

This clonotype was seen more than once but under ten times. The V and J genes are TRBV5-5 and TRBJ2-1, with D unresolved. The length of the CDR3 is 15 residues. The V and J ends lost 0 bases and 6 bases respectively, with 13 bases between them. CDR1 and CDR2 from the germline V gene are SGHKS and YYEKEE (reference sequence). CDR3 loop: CASSLDGPPGNEQFF. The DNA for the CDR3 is TGTGCCAGCAGCTTGGACGGCCCGCCGGGCAATGAGCAGTTCTTC.

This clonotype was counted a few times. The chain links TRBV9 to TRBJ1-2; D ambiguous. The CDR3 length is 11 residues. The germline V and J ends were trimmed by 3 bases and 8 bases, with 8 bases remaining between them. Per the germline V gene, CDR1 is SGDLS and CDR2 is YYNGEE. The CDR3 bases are TGTGCCAGCAGCGAGATGGGCGGCTACACCTTC. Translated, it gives CASSEMGGYTF. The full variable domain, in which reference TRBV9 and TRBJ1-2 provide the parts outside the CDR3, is DSGVTQTPKHLITATGQRVTLRCSPRSGDLSVYWYQQSLDQGLQFLIQYYNGEERAKGNILERFSAQQFPDLHSELNLSSLELGDSALYFCASSEMGGYTFGSGTRLTVV.

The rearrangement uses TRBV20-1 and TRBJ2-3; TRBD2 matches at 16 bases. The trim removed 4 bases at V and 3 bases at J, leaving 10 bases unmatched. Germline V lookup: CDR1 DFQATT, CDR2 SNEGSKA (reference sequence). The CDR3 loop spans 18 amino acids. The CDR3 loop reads CSAKWGLAGGRGTDTQYF. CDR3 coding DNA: TGCAGTGCTAAATGGGGACTAGCGGGGGGGCGCGGAACAGATACGCAGTATTTT.

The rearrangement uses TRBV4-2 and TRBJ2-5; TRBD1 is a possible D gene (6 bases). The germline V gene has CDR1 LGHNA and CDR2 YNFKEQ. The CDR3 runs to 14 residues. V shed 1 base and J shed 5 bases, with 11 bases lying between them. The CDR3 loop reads CASSQVPGEETQYF. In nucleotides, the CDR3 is TGTGCCAGCAGCCAAGTCCCAGGGGAGGAGACCCAGTACTTC.

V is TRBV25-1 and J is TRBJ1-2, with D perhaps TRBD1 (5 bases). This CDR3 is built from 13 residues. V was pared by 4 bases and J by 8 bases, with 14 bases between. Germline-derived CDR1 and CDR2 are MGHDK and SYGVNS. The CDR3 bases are TGTGCCAGCAGTGTTGGAGGGGTGGAGGGCTACACCTTC. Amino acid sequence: CASSVGGVEGYTF.

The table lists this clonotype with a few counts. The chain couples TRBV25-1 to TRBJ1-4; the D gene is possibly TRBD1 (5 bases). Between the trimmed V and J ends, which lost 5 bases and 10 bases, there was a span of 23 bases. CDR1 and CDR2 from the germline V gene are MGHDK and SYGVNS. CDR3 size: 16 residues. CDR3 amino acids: CASSSLSQDGAGKLFF. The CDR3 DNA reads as TGTGCCAGCAGTTCGCTCTCACAGGATGGGGCGGGAAAACTGTTTTTT.

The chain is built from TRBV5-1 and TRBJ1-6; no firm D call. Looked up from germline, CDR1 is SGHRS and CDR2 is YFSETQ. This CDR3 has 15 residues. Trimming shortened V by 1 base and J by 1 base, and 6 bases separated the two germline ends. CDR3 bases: TGCGCCAGCAGCTTGACGGGGTCCTATAATTCACCCCTCCACTTT. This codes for CASSLTGSYNSPLHF.